Described below is a single T cell receptor beta chain sequence and its context. Its antigen is not known. The data belong to a study of prognosis after radiotherapy for stage I lung cancer. The wider study: Enrollment began in early 2018 and ended in early 2019; the enrolled patients had stage I non-small cell lung cancer.

Multiplex PCR in two rounds served to amplify TCR beta CDR3 from genomic DNA. Amplification in first-round PCR relied on primers specific to each TRBV and TRBJ gene. MiXCR, applied by TCRdb to the multiplex PCR reads, yields one record per CDR3 protein. The sample has about 12,000 distinct CDR3 sequences; roughly 50% are singletons. The germline gives CDR1 MRHNA, CDR2 SNTAGT. J was trimmed by 6 bases and V by 5 bases; bases with no gene match: 8. This CDR3 comprises 15 residues. The study, taken as a whole, reports: Diminished Shannon entropy following stereotactic body radiation therapy characterized patients who developed distant metastases. Samples before stereotactic body radiation therapy had more unique TCR clones (median around 10,000 versus 6,900).

Patients were uniformly node-negative by CT and PET/CT and had received no prior chemotherapy or radiotherapy, with no other malignancies. This material consisted of PBMCs, taken before or after stereotactic body radiation therapy (not recorded which). The receptor's source is a donor older than 45 with non-small cell lung cancer. The chain employs TRBV6-4 and TRBJ2-3; TRBD2 agrees at 10 bases. The CDR3 bases are TGTGCCAGCAGTTCCACTAGCGGGACCCCTGATACGCAGTATTTT. Amino acids: CASSSTSGTPDTQYF.